The clone carrying this T cell receptor (beta chain) was seen a handful of times. The antigen remains undetermined. These data originate in a study of post-analysis software for immune sequencing data. The overall study: Patients with relapsing-remitting, secondary progressive and progressive-relapsing multiple sclerosis courses were all represented. Study results and limitations: Controls significantly exceeded multiple sclerosis patients in normalized Chao1 diversity. About 5 TRBV segments appeared more often in patients than in controls, and TRBV5-6, TRBV5-1 and TRBV20-1 were among these.

There are 17 residues in the CDR3. Trimming stripped 2 bases from V and 0 bases from J, with 14 bases between. The germline V gene encodes CDR1 MDHEN and CDR2 SYDVKM. The authors incorporated unique molecular identifiers into the TCR beta cDNA libraries. Once roughly 0.9 to 11 million T cells were used, roughly 0.5 million cDNA molecules resulted. A single record per CDR3 protein comes from TCRdb applying MiXCR to the PCR reads. The table shows hundreds of thousands of distinct CDR3 sequences, with around 40% occurring only once. The clonotype was recovered from a girl aged 10 to 17 with multiple sclerosis. V gene TRBV28 combines with J gene TRBJ2-4; D is unclear. Sequenced: blood. The CDR3 protein is CASSLRAGFLAKNIQYF. The CDR3 nucleotides are TGTGCCAGCAGTTTACGTGCCGGGTTTCTAGCCAAAAACATTCAGTACTTC.